This TCR beta chain was profiled in a study of T cell responses to AZD1222 COVID-19 vaccine. This clone came up once. TCRdb's copy holds only in-frame clones and misses some; the assay was immunoSEQ multiplex PCR. Here the sample spans about 140,000 clones, 90% to 95% being singletons. The material sequenced was peripheral blood, taken on day 0 of MenACWY control vaccination. The source of this sequence is an adult in good health.

This CDR3 is CAISESTANQPQHF. CDR3 bases: TGTGCCATCAGTGAGTCCACCGCCAATCAGCCCCAGCATTTT. V and J are TRBV10-3 and TRBJ1-5; D ambiguous. Germline loops: CDR1 ENHRY, CDR2 SYGVKD. V lost 0 bases and J lost 3, with 6 bases in between. The CDR3 extends over 14 amino acids.